A single sample gave rise to the 24 T cell receptor beta chains below, sequenced in a study of identical twins. TCRdb reanalysed the 5' RACE reads using MiXCR and keeps one entry per CDR3 protein. Altogether 550,000 to 700,000 distinct CDR3 sequences are present, 21% being singletons, with the ten largest covering approximately 4.5%. This same sample was also taken into another study, of T cells expressing NK-cell markers.

Sequencing was performed on PBMCs. The receptors here all came from a woman aged 18-29 years in good health.

This chain joins TRBV12-3 or TRBV12-4 and TRBJ2-7, with 10 bases that match TRBD2. V lost 7 bases and J lost 5; bases outside the gene matches: 17. CDR3 size: 17 residues. For the CDR3, the DNA is TGTGCCAGCACAGGGGAAACTAGCGGGACCCTCCCCCACGAGCAGTACTTC. It specifies CASTGETSGTLPHEQYF.

This clonotype has just a few counts. V usage is TRBV12-3 or TRBV12-4 and J usage is TRBJ2-3, with a tentative D call TRBD2 (6 bases). CDR3 size: 17 residues. V lost 8 bases and J lost 1, with 22 bases in between. The CDR3 here is CASRTAGFSPGTDTQYF. CDR3 DNA: TGTGCCAGCCGGACGGCGGGATTCTCCCCGGGCACAGATACGCAGTATTTT.

The chain joins TRBV20-1 to TRBJ2-5; the match to TRBD2 covers 8 bases. There are 13 residues in the CDR3. Germline lookup yields CDR1 DFQATT and CDR2 SNEGSKA (reference sequence). V trimming: 6 bases; J trimming: 1 base; junction bases outside the gene matches: 4. CDR3 amino acids: CSASLAVQETQYF. The CDR3, as DNA: TGCAGTGCCTCACTAGCGGTCCAAGAGACCCAGTACTTC.

This clonotype was counted only a few times. V gene TRBV7-9 combines with J gene TRBJ2-7, with a possible D match to TRBD2 (6 bases). Trimming stripped 3 bases from V and 7 bases from J, with 16 bases between. Germline V gene lookup returns CDR1 SEHNR and CDR2 FQNEAQ (reference sequence). CDR3 length: 14 amino acids. CDR3 residues: CASSLNSGLEEQYF. In DNA, the CDR3 is TGTGCCAGCAGCTTGAACAGCGGGCTGGAAGAGCAGTACTTC.

This clonotype showed up many times. The chain carries TRBV4-3 and TRBJ2-7, with 7 bases that match TRBD1. The germline V gene has CDR1 LGHNA and CDR2 YSLEER. The CDR3 is 16 residues long. The J segment lost 3 bases and the V segment lost 0 bases, leaving 8 bases of the junction unmatched. CDR3 sequence reads: CASSQDVRGSLYEQYF. For the CDR3, the DNA is TGCGCCAGCAGCCAAGATGTCAGGGGGTCCCTCTACGAGCAGTACTTC.

This clonotype was recorded many times. The chain uses TRBV2 and TRBJ2-2, with 8 bases lining up with TRBD1. Germline values: CDR1 SNHLY, CDR2 FYNNEI. V was clipped by 5 bases and J by 5 bases; unmatched bases: 7. CDR3 length equals 15 residues. CDR3 protein: CASSQTGGETGELFF. The CDR3 DNA reads as TGTGCCAGCAGTCAAACAGGGGGAGAGACCGGGGAGCTGTTTTTT.

This clonotype was counted a few times. The rearrangement links TRBV12-3 or TRBV12-4 to TRBJ2-6; D is unresolved. V shed 5 bases and J shed 2 bases, with 7 bases lying between them. CDR3 length: 14 amino acids. CDR3 loop: CASSTLTGANVLTF. The CDR3 nucleotides are TGTGCCAGCAGTACCTTGACTGGGGCCAACGTCCTGACTTTC.

This clonotype was picked up many times. The chain carries TRBV12-3 or TRBV12-4 and TRBJ2-2; 8 bases line up with TRBD1. Trimming removed 6 bases from V and 2 bases from J; junction bases left unmatched: 5. The CDR3 totals 15 residues. CDR3 region: CASRPTGVNTGELFF. The CDR3 nucleotides are TGTGCCAGCAGACCGACAGGGGTTAACACCGGGGAGCTGTTTTTT.

This sequence joins TRBV12-3 or TRBV12-4 and TRBJ2-7; D gene ambiguous. The length of the CDR3 is 13 residues. Trimming pared 3 bases from V and 6 bases from J, leaving 12 bases between. In nucleotides, the CDR3 is TGTGCCAGCAGTTTGGCCCAGTGGGGCGAGCAGTACTTC. As protein: CASSLAQWGEQYF.

This clonotype was seen a few times. This chain connects TRBV12-3 or TRBV12-4 to TRBJ1-1; D remains ambiguous. V was pared by 3 bases and J by 10 bases, with 9 bases between. The CDR3 consists of 11 residues. The CDR3 loop is CASSLGWRAFF. The CDR3 DNA reads TGTGCCAGCAGTTTGGGGTGGAGAGCTTTCTTT.

This clonotype was observed a few times. CDR3 protein: CASWGDSYEQYF. The CDR3 DNA follows: TGTGCCAGCTGGGGGGACTCCTACGAGCAGTACTTC. The V and J genes are TRBV6-2 or TRBV6-3 and TRBJ2-7, with D possibly TRBD2 on 6 matching bases. CDR3 length: 12 residues. Deletions cut 8 bases from V and 0 bases from J, with 8 bases between. Germline CDR1 MNHEY, CDR2 SVGEGT.

This chain joins TRBV12-5 and TRBJ2-1, with 8 bases matching TRBD1. The CDR3 consists of 12 residues. The V gene end was trimmed by 6 bases and the J gene end by 9 bases; junction bases not matched to a gene: 4. Germline CDR1 reads LGHNT; CDR2 reads FRNRAP. The CDR3 nucleotides are TGTGCTAGTGGGCCGCAGGGGGCTGAGCAGTTCTTC. Translated, it gives CASGPQGAEQFF.

The chain has TRBV5-5 and TRBJ2-7, with D perhaps being TRBD1 or TRBD2 (5 bases each). Germline values: CDR1 SGHKS, CDR2 YYEKEE (reference sequence). The CDR3 consists of 14 residues. V shed 5 bases and J shed 6 bases, with 18 bases lying between them. The CDR3 sequence is CASSPWGTSLEQYF. DNA of the CDR3: TGTGCCAGCAGTCCATGGGGGACCTCCCTCGAGCAGTACTTC. Full variable domain (missing parts from reference TRBV5-5 and TRBJ2-7): DAGVTQSPTHLIKTRGQQVTLRCSPISGHKSVSWYQQVLGQGPQFIFQYYEKEERGRGNFPDRFSARQFPNYSSELNVNALLLGDSALYLCASSPWGTSLEQYFGPGTRLTVT.

In this sample, this clonotype turned up many times. V and J are TRBV5-1 and TRBJ2-7; 7 nucleotides agree with TRBD1. In germline, CDR1 is SGHRS, CDR2 YFSETQ. V was clipped by 1 base and J by 3 bases; unmatched bases: 1. The CDR3 extends over 13 amino acids. CDR3 region: CASSLTGDYEQYF. DNA for the CDR3: TGCGCCAGCAGCTTGACAGGGGACTACGAGCAGTACTTC.

This clonotype showed up many times. The J gene is TRBJ2-7, the V gene TRBV6-2 or TRBV6-3; 9 bases match TRBD1. This CDR3 region has 13 residues. With V trimmed by 10 bases and J by 3 bases, 7 bases remained unmatched. The germline gives CDR1 MNHEY, CDR2 SVGEGT. The CDR3 loop is CATRTGANYEQYF. For the CDR3, the DNA is TGTGCCACCCGGACAGGGGCGAACTACGAGCAGTACTTC.

This clonotype was seen only a few times. The chain is built from TRBV15 and TRBJ2-2; no reliable D call. Trimming took off 0 bases at V and 4 bases at J, with 9 bases between the two ends. Germline-derived CDR1 and CDR2 are LNHNV and YYDKDF (reference sequence). The CDR3 runs to 15 residues. The CDR3 DNA sequence: TGTGCCACCAGCAGAGATTTTGGACGCACCGGGGAGCTGTTTTTT. It specifies CATSRDFGRTGELFF.

The chain uses TRBV20-1 and TRBJ1-1, with unresolved D. This CDR3 is 11 amino acids long. From germline, CDR1 is DFQATT and CDR2 SNEGSKA (reference sequence). Trimming stripped 6 bases from V and 0 bases from J, with 5 bases between. The CDR3 DNA reads TGCAGTGCCTTCCTGAACACTGAAGCTTTCTTT. Its protein product is CSAFLNTEAFF.

Many counts were recorded for this clonotype. V is TRBV3-1 and J is TRBJ2-3; D ambiguous. CDR1 and CDR2 from the germline V gene are LGHDT and YNNKEL (reference sequence). Trimming pared 3 bases from V and 4 bases from J, leaving 11 bases between. The CDR3 has 14 residues. CDR3 DNA sequence: TGTGCCAGCAGCCAGGCCCAAGGTCCAGATACGCAGTATTTT. It specifies CASSQAQGPDTQYF.

This clonotype was observed many times. The chain joins TRBV5-1 to TRBJ2-3, with a weak D call TRBD1 (5 bases). Trimming shortened V by 5 bases and J by 2 bases, and 12 bases separated the two germline ends. Per germline, CDR1 SGHRS and CDR2 YFSETQ. CDR3 length: 14 residues. CDR3 protein: CASSFETVTDTQYF. The CDR3 DNA sequence: TGCGCCAGCAGTTTCGAGACAGTCACAGATACGCAGTATTTT.

This clonotype was counted a few times. The chain carries TRBV10-3 and TRBJ2-6; D remains unclear. The CDR3 is made up of 16 amino acids. The ends were cut back, 0 bases at V and 2 bases at J, with 8 bases in the middle. From germline, CDR1 is ENHRY and CDR2 SYGVKD. DNA of the CDR3: TGTGCCATCAGTGAGTCCGGAAGGACTGGGGCCAACGTCCTGACTTTC. Translated: CAISESGRTGANVLTF.

This clonotype was recorded many times. The rearrangement uses TRBV6-2 or TRBV6-3 and TRBJ2-1, with TRBD2 identical over 7 bases. The trim removed 8 bases at V and 3 bases at J, leaving 13 bases unmatched. Germline CDR1 and CDR2: MNHEY and SVGEGT. The CDR3 is made up of 16 amino acids. Written as DNA, the CDR3 is TGTGCCAGCCGAAGGGCCGCGGGAGCGGACTACAATGAGCAGTTCTTC. Translating it yields CASRRAAGADYNEQFF.

This clonotype was observed a handful of times. This chain links TRBV7-9 with TRBJ2-4; perhaps TRBD2 as D (6 bases). CDR1 and CDR2 (germline): SEHNR, FQNEAQ (reference sequence). This CDR3 is 17 amino acids long. V lost 1 base and J 4 bases, leaving 17 bases between the germline ends. The CDR3 loop reads CASSLGPVLGGKNIQYF. The CDR3 region has the DNA TGTGCCAGCAGCTTAGGGCCCGTTTTGGGGGGAAAAAACATTCAGTACTTC.

The chain uses TRBV9 and TRBJ2-1; TRBD2 matches at 9 bases. Looked up from germline, CDR1 is SGDLS and CDR2 is YYNGEE. The trim removed 2 bases at V and 0 bases at J, leaving 6 bases unmatched. The CDR3 has 17 residues. CDR3 amino acids: CASSVAGGGVSYNEQFF. CDR3 coding DNA: TGTGCCAGCAGCGTGGCGGGAGGGGGCGTCTCCTACAATGAGCAGTTCTTC.

This clonotype appeared a few times. The chain combines TRBV6-2 or TRBV6-3 with TRBJ1-1; D gene unclear. This CDR3 has 14 residues. V lost 5 bases and J lost 2, with 12 bases in between. CDR1 and CDR2 from the germline V gene are MNHEY and SVGEGT. The CDR3 sequence is CASSTQRANTEAFF. For the CDR3, the DNA is TGTGCCAGCAGTACCCAAAGGGCAAACACTGAAGCTTTCTTT.